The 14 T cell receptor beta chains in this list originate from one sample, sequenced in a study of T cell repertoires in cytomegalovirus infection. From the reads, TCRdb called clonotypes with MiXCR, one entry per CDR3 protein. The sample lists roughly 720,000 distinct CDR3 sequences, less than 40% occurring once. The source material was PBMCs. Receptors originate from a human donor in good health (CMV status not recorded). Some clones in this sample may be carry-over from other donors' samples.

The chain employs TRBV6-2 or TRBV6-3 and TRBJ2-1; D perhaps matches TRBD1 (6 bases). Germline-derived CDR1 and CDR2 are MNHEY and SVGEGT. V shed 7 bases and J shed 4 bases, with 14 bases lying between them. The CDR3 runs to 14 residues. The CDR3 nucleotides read TGTGCCAGCACCCTGGGACACCCATACAATGAGCAGTTCTTC. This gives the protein CASTLGHPYNEQFF.

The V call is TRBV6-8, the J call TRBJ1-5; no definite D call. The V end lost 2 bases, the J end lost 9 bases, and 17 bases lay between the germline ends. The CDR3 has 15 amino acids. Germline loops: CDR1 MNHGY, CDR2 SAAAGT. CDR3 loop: CASSYTASPRGPQHF. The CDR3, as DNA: TGTGCCAGCAGTTACACAGCCAGTCCCCGGGGGCCCCAGCATTTT.

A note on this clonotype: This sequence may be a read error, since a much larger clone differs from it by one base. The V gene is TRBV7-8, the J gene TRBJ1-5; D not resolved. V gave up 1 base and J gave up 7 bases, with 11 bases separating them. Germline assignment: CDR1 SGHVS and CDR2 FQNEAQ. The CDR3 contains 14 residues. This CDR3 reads CASSLGRIKQPQHF. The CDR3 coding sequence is TGTGCCAGCAGCTTAGGACGGATCAAACAGCCCCAGCATTTT.

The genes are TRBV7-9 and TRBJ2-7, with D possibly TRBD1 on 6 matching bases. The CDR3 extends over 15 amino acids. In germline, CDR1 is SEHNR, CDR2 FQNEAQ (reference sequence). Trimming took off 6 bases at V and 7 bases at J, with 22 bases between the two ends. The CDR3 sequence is CASSPRDQGFLEQYF. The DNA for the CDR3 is TGTGCCAGCAGTCCTAGGGACCAGGGGTTTCTGGAGCAGTACTTC.

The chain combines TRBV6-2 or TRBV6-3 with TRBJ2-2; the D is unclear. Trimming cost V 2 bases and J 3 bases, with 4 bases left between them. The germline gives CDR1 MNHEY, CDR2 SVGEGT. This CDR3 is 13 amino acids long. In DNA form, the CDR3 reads TGTGCCAGCAGTTACATGGACACCGGGGAGCTGTTTTTT. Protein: CASSYMDTGELFF.

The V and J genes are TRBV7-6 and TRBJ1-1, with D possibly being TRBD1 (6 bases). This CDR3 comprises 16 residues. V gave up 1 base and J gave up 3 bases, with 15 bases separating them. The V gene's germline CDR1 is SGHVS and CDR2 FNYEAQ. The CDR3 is CASSLGAGGSDTEAFF. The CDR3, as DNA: TGTGCCAGCAGCTTAGGGGCGGGGGGCTCGGACACTGAAGCTTTCTTT.

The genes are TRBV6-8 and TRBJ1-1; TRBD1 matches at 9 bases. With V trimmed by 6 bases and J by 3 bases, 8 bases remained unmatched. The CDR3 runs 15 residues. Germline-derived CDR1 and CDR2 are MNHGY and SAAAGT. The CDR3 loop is CASRRTGDRDTEAFF. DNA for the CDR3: TGTGCCAGCAGACGGACAGGGGATAGGGACACTGAAGCTTTCTTT.

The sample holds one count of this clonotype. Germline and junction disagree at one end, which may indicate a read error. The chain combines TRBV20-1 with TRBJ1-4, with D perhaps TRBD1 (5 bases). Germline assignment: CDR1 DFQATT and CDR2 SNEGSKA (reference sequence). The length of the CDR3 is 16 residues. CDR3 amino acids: CCAATPLGAVGEKLFF. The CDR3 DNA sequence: TGCTGTGCTGCAACCCCTCTCGGGGCCGTCGGTGAAAAACTGTTTTTT.

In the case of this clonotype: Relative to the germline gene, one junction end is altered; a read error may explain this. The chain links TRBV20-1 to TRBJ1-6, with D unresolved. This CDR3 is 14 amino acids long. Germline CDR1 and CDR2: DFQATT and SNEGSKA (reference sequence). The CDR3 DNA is TGCAGTTCTAGAGTTCAAACCGCGAATTCACTCCTCCACTTT. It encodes CSSRVQTANSLLHF.

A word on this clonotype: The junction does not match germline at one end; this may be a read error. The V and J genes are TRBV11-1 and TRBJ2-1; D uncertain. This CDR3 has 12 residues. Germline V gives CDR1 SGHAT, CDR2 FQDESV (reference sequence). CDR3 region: CAISLSGNEQFF. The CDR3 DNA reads TGTGCCATCAGCCTATCAGGTAATGAGCAGTTCTTC.

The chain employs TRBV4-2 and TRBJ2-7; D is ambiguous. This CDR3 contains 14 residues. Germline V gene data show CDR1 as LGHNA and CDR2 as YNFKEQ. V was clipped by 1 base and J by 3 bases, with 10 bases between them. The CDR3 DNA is TGTGCCAGCAGCCAAGTATGGGGTGACTACGAGCAGTACTTC. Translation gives CASSQVWGDYEQYF.

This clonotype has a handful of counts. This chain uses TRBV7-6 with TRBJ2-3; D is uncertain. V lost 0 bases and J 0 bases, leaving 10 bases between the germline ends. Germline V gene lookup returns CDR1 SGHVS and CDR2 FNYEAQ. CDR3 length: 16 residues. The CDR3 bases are TGTGCCAGCAGCTTAGCAGGCGCAGCTAGCACAGATACGCAGTATTTT. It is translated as CASSLAGAASTDTQYF.

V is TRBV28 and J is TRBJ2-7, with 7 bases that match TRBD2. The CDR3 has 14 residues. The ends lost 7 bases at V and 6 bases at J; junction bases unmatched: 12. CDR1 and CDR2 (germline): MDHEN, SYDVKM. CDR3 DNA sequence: TGTGCCAGCAAAATCGGGCGGGGGTACGGCGAGCAGTACTTC. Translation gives CASKIGRGYGEQYF.

The CDR3 nucleotides read TGTGCCAGCAGTCTAGACGGGACTAGCGGGAGGCTCTCCTACGAGCAGTACTTC. Protein: CASSLDGTSGRLSYEQYF. The chain combines TRBV27 with TRBJ2-7; TRBD2 aligns across 15 bases. V shed 5 bases and J 0 bases; nucleotides not matched to a gene: 8. The CDR3 is 18 amino acids. Looked up from germline, CDR1 is MNHEY and CDR2 is SMNVEV (reference sequence).